The clone carrying this TCR beta chain was detected ten times or more. Its specificity is not known. These data are taken from a study of prognosis after radiotherapy for stage I lung cancer. The wider study: Whereas around 12 patients had adenocarcinoma, squamous cell carcinoma was the tumor in seven. No patients got concurrent therapy with stereotactic body radiotherapy. Study-wide results and limits: A fall in unique TCR clone counts followed stereotactic body radiation therapy, with medians of roughly 10,000 versus 7,000. Patients with distant metastases had lower Shannon entropy after stereotactic body radiation therapy.

Amplicons of TCR beta CDR3 were generated from genomic DNA by two-round multiplex PCR. It was primers specific to each TRBV and TRBJ gene that first-round PCR used. TCRdb recomputed calls from the multiplex PCR reads with MiXCR, one row per CDR3 protein. The data contain roughly 38,000 distinct CDR3 sequences, approximately 25% of them singletons. The CDR3 has 13 residues. The germline V gene encodes CDR1 DFQATT and CDR2 SNEGSKA (reference sequence). With 4 bases clipped from V and 0 bases from J, the junction kept 2 bases outside the gene matches. The genes are TRBV20-1 and TRBJ1-1; 7 bases map to TRBD1. This sequence originates from a donor over 45 with non-small cell lung cancer. Sequenced here: PBMCs, sampled before or after stereotactic body radiation therapy (not recorded which). The CDR3 sequence is CSAIRGVNTEAFF. CDR3 DNA: TGCAGTGCTATCAGGGGGGTGAACACTGAAGCTTTCTTT.